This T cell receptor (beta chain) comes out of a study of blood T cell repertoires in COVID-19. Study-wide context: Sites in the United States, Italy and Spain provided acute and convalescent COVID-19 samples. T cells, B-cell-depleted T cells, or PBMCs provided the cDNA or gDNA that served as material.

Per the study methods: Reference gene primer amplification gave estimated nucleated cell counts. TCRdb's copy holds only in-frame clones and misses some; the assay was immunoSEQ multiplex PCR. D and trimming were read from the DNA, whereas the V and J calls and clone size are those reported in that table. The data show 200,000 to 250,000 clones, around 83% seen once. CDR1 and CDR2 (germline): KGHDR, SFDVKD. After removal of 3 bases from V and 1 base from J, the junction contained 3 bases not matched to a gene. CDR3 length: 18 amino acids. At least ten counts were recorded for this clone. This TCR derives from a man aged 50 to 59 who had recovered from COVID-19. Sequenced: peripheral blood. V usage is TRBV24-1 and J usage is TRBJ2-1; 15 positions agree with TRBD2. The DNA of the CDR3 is TGTGCCACCAGTGATCGGACTAGCGGGAGGGGGTCCTACAATGAGCAGTTCTTC. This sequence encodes CATSDRTSGRGSYNEQFF.